The T cell receptor beta chain described here comes from a study of metastatic and nonmetastatic thyroid tumors. The CDR3 runs 10 residues. V lost 6 bases and J lost 11, with 10 bases in between. Germline V gene lookup returns CDR1 SNHLY and CDR2 FYNNEI. Until they underwent thyroid surgery, no patient had received any treatment. TCRdb called clones again from the PCR reads with MiXCR. The sample records tens of thousands of clones, roughly 19% being singletons. The sequence was collected from a female donor with papillary thyroid cancer or a benign thyroid nodule (not recorded which). Some clones in this sample may be carry-over from other donors' samples. The genes are TRBV2 and TRBJ1-1; maybe TRBD1 (5 bases). Sequenced sample: blood. The CDR3 nucleotides read TGTGCCAGCAGCAAGACAGCGGCTTTCTTT. Translated, it gives CASSKTAAFF. The full variable domain, with the rest looked up from reference TRBV2 and TRBJ1-1, is EPEVTQTPSHQVTQMGQEVILRCVPISNHLYFYWYRQILGQKVEFLVSFYNNEISEKSEIFDDQFSVERPDGSNFTLKIRSTKLEDSAMYFCASSKTAAFFGQGTRLTVV.